These 21 T cell receptor beta chains share one sample of origin, sequenced in a study of blood T cells in healthy people across ages (dated by TCRdb to 2015 to 2017). The library came from 5' RACE. The run used an Illumina HiSeq 2500. A second PCR of 7 to 11 cycles was run with a J-beta primer mix and a sample-barcoded 5' primer. TCRdb itself trimmed the public reads at Q25 with fastp, ran MiXCR and retained productive beta chains. CDR3 protein duplicates are merged, each entry listing the most common genes and DNA. The sample includes about 1.8 million distinct CDR3 sequences, with roughly 52% observed a single time. Around 2.1% of the sample is taken by the ten largest. Sequenced sample: blood. These receptors were collected from a middle-aged woman in good health.

This sequence joins TRBV20-1 and TRBJ2-5, with TRBD2 identical over 10 bases. V shed 6 bases, J shed 2 bases, and the junction held 9 bases outside the gene matches. Germline V gives CDR1 DFQATT, CDR2 SNEGSKA (reference sequence). The CDR3 totals 15 residues. The DNA for the CDR3 is TGCAGTGCCCCAGCTAGCGGGGGTCTTCAAGAGACCCAGTACTTC. The encoded protein is CSAPASGGLQETQYF.

The V call is TRBV14, the J call TRBJ2-1, with no clear D. Germline V gene data show CDR1 as SGHDN and CDR2 as FVKESK. This CDR3 spans 14 amino acids. Trimming cost V 1 base and J 1 base, with 5 bases left between them. The CDR3 nucleotides are TGTGCCAGCAGCCAAGTACAGTCCTACAATGAGCAGTTCTTC. Its translation: CASSQVQSYNEQFF.

The chain uses TRBV29-1 and TRBJ2-5; no clear D gene. The germline gives CDR1 SQVTM, CDR2 ANQGSEA. The length of the CDR3 is 11 residues. Between the trimmed V and J ends, which lost 3 bases and 11 bases, there was a span of 13 bases. The CDR3 spells CSVDLGTEQYF. CDR3 in DNA: TGCAGCGTTGATCTCGGTACTGAGCAGTACTTC.

The genes are TRBV15 and TRBJ1-4, with 7 bases lining up with TRBD1. Germline trimming cut 0 bases from V and 5 bases from J; bases unmatched to any gene: 3. The CDR3 totals 15 residues. Germline assignment: CDR1 LNHNV and CDR2 YYDKDF (reference sequence). In nucleotides, the CDR3 is TGTGCCACCAGCAGAGAACAGGGGCAAAATGAAAAACTGTTTTTT. Its translation is CATSREQGQNEKLFF. Together with reference TRBV15 and TRBJ1-4, the CDR3 gives the full variable domain: DAMVIQNPRYQVTQFGKPVTLSCSQTLNHNVMYWYQQKSSQAPKLLFHYYDKDFNNEADTPDNFQSRRPNTSFCFLDIRSPGLGDTAMYLCATSREQGQNEKLFFGSGTQLSVL.

This clonotype was seen only a few times. The V and J genes are TRBV7-6 and TRBJ2-1, with TRBD1 matching 7 bases. The CDR3 sequence is 17 residues long. Per the germline V gene, CDR1 is SGHVS and CDR2 is FNYEAQ. V dropped 4 bases and J dropped 3; count of bases not matched to a gene: 12. The CDR3: CASSSVRTGKNYNEQFF. The DNA of the CDR3 is TGTGCCAGCAGCTCAGTAAGGACAGGAAAAAACTACAATGAGCAGTTCTTC.

The chain recombines TRBV18 with TRBJ1-2, with D possibly matching TRBD1 (5 bases). The CDR3 has 14 amino acids. V was clipped by 4 bases and J by 4 bases, with 13 bases between them. Germline loops: CDR1 KGHSH, CDR2 LQKENI. CDR3 bases: TGTGCCAGCTCACAGGGCGAGGGGTCCTATGGCTACACCTTC. Translated, it gives CASSQGEGSYGYTF.

This clonotype occurred a few times. The rearrangement links TRBV29-1 to TRBJ2-3, with TRBD2 matching over 11 bases. Germline-derived CDR1 and CDR2 are SQVTM and ANQGSEA. Trimming removed 3 bases from V and 0 bases from J; junction bases left unmatched: 14. The CDR3 contains 19 residues. This CDR3 is CSVDLLAGDDSTSTDTQYF. The CDR3 DNA reads as TGCAGCGTTGACCTACTAGCGGGGGACGACAGTACTAGCACAGATACGCAGTATTTT.

As for this clonotype: A read error may account for a junction end that differs from germline. The rearrangement uses TRBV7-2 and TRBJ2-5; TRBD1 aligns across 8 bases. Germline loops: CDR1 SGHTA, CDR2 FQGNSA. The CDR3 covers 15 residues. CDR3 region: CANSSGTGRQETQYF. The CDR3 nucleotides read TGTGCCAACAGCTCCGGGACAGGAAGACAAGAGACCCAGTACTTC.

The J gene is TRBJ2-7, the V gene TRBV5-1; 10 bases map to TRBD2. Trimming removed 4 bases from V and 7 bases from J; junction bases left unmatched: 11. The CDR3 runs to 15 residues. Germline V CDR1 and CDR2: SGHRS, YFSETQ. Here the CDR3 DNA reads TGCGCCAGCAGCCCACTAGCGGGGATCAACAATGAGCAGTACTTC. It specifies CASSPLAGINNEQYF.

The chain carries TRBV12-3 or TRBV12-4 and TRBJ1-5; D gene ambiguous. V was pared by 7 bases and J by 1 base, with 11 bases between. This CDR3 comprises 14 residues. CDR3 region: CASTRRGSNQPQHF. The CDR3 DNA reads TGTGCCAGCACCCGGCGAGGGAGCAATCAGCCCCAGCATTTT.

The chain employs TRBV5-1 and TRBJ2-5, with 8 bases that match TRBD2. The CDR3 covers 16 residues. CDR1 is SGHRS and CDR2 is YFSETQ in the germline V gene. V shed 0 bases and J 2 bases; nucleotides not matched to a gene: 6. The CDR3 nucleotides read TGCGCCAGCAGCTTGGGTGCGGCGGGGGGACAAGAGACCCAGTACTTC. Translation: CASSLGAAGGQETQYF.

This clonotype was observed a handful of times. This chain connects TRBV12-3 or TRBV12-4 to TRBJ1-1; maybe TRBD1 (5 bases). V was clipped by 6 bases and J by 4 bases, with 12 bases between them. CDR3 length equals 13 residues. Here the CDR3 DNA reads TGTGCCAGCAGAAAATTGGGGGGCACTGAAGCTTTCTTT. Translated, it gives CASRKLGGTEAFF.

This clonotype turned up a few times. The chain joins TRBV29-1 to TRBJ2-3, with D maybe TRBD1 (6 bases). Germline V lookup: CDR1 SQVTM, CDR2 ANQGSEA. The CDR3 runs to 15 residues. V was cut by 5 bases and J by 0 bases, with 15 bases left in between. The CDR3 bases are TGCAGCGTTCAAATGACAGGCCGGAGCACAGATACGCAGTATTTT. The encoded protein is CSVQMTGRSTDTQYF.

This chain uses TRBV9 with TRBJ1-1; no clear D gene. Germline V gene data show CDR1 as SGDLS and CDR2 as YYNGEE. V was trimmed by 0 bases and J by 1 base, leaving 4 bases between them. The CDR3 is 13 amino acids. This CDR3 reads CASSVGKNTEAFF. Here the CDR3 DNA reads TGTGCCAGCAGCGTAGGCAAGAACACTGAAGCTTTCTTT. The variable domain in full, with the rest retrieved from reference TRBV9 and TRBJ1-1, is DSGVTQTPKHLITATGQRVTLRCSPRSGDLSVYWYQQSLDQGLQFLIQYYNGEERAKGNILERFSAQQFPDLHSELNLSSLELGDSALYFCASSVGKNTEAFFGQGTRLTVV.

The rearrangement joins TRBV5-1 to TRBJ2-3, with 10 bases identical to TRBD2. V dropped 4 bases and J dropped 1; count of bases not matched to a gene: 6. In germline, CDR1 is SGHRS, CDR2 YFSETQ. The CDR3 covers 16 residues. DNA for the CDR3: TGCGCCAGCAGCGAAGGGACTAGCGAAGGCACAGATACGCAGTATTTT. Its protein product is CASSEGTSEGTDTQYF.

V and J are TRBV20-1 and TRBJ1-2, with a possible D match to TRBD1 (6 bases). This CDR3 is 11 amino acids long. V was shortened by 6 bases and J by 8 bases, with 13 bases between the two germline ends. Germline-derived CDR1 and CDR2 are DFQATT and SNEGSKA (reference sequence). For the CDR3, the DNA is TGCAGTGCCCCAGGGGCACAAGGCTACACCTTC. Translating it yields CSAPGAQGYTF.

This clonotype has only a few counts. The chain has TRBV15 and TRBJ1-2, with 9 bases aligning to TRBD1. Germline-derived CDR1 and CDR2 are LNHNV and YYDKDF (reference sequence). The CDR3 contains 14 residues. V was pared by 4 bases and J by 5 bases, with 5 bases of the junction left unmatched. The CDR3: CATSKSDRGYGYTF. The CDR3 nucleotides read TGTGCCACCAGCAAAAGCGACAGGGGGTATGGCTACACCTTC.

This clonotype has just a few counts. The V call is TRBV4-2, the J call TRBJ1-4; TRBD1 matches 7 bases. CDR3 length: 18 residues. V lost 4 bases, J lost 0 bases, and 11 bases stayed unmatched. Germline CDR1 LGHNA, CDR2 YNFKEQ. The CDR3 DNA reads as TGTGCCAGCAGCCCGCCGGAAACAGGGGACCCAACTAATGAAAAACTGTTTTTT. Residues: CASSPPETGDPTNEKLFF.

The chain employs TRBV2 and TRBJ2-5; TRBD1 matches 10 bases. CDR3 length: 15 amino acids. After removal of 2 bases from V and 13 bases from J, the junction contained 13 bases not matched to a gene. Germline V gives CDR1 SNHLY, CDR2 FYNNEI. DNA of the CDR3: TGTGCCAGCAGTGAATCAGGGACAGGGGCGCCCTCGCGGTACTTC. Amino acids: CASSESGTGAPSRYF.

The chain recombines TRBV5-1 with TRBJ2-3, with D possibly being TRBD2 (7 bases). V was cut by 2 bases and J by 0 bases, with 13 bases left in between. Germline CDR1 and CDR2: SGHRS and YFSETQ. The CDR3 totals 16 residues. CDR3 loop: CASSFGGPGSTDTQYF. CDR3 coding DNA: TGCGCCAGCAGCTTCGGGGGGCCGGGAAGCACAGATACGCAGTATTTT. Full variable domain (rest looked up from reference TRBV5-1 and TRBJ2-3): KAGVTQTPRYLIKTRGQQVTLSCSPISGHRSVSWYQQTPGQGLQFLFEYFSETQRNKGNFPGRFSGRQFSNSRSEMNVSTLELGDSALYLCASSFGGPGSTDTQYFGPGTRLTVL.

As for this clonotype: The junction departs from the called germline gene at one end, perhaps through a read error. CDR3 sequence (DNA): TGTGCCAGCAGCTTAGGCACTAGCGGGGGGGCCAGAAACATTCAGTACTTC. Its protein product is CASSLGTSGGARNIQYF. The chain has TRBV7-2 and TRBJ2-4; 13 bases align to TRBD2. This CDR3 comprises 17 residues. Germline CDR1 is SGHTA and CDR2 is FQGNSA.